This TCR beta chain is drawn from a study of CD8+ T cells in alopecia areata (dated by TCRdb to the late 2010s). For the wider study: In both human patients and the C3H/HeJ mouse model, the study applied high-throughput TCRbeta sequencing to look at T cell clonal expansion in alopecia areata. Scalp tissue and sorted CD4+ and CD8+ peripheral blood T cells from patchy and totalis/universalis alopecia areata patients and from healthy controls were covered by human TCRbeta sequencing. Scalp clonality was compared across normal scalp (n=4), patchy alopecia areata scalp (n=8), and alopecia totalis/universalis scalp (n=8). RNA came from the PAXgene miRNA kit for fixed scalp, the miRNeasy kit for PBMCs, and the RNeasy kit for mouse skin. immunoSEQ multiplex PCR using 35 Vbeta forward primers and 13 Jbeta reverse primers was used to amplify TCRbeta CDR3 regions.

Peripheral blood and lesional scalp punch biopsies were obtained from patients with alopecia areata. PBMCs were separated by density centrifugation and stained for CD3, CD4 and CD8, after which CD4+ and CD8+ T cells were sorted on a FACSAria. The untreated alopecia areata patients were recruited through a multicenter biomarker study. In four or five patients from the biomarker study, the blood CD8+ T cells went through an additional sort into NKG2D-low and NKG2D-high fractions. In the germline V gene (reference sequence), CDR1 corresponds to MNHEY and CDR2 to SMNVEV. The CDR3, from cysteine to phenylalanine, totals 15 residues. CDR3 DNA is the only sequence kept; it has 45 bases, read in frame from the first base. Relative to germline, V is 3 bases shorter and J is 2 bases shorter, with 13 bases between their ends. This clone was counted a few times. The antigen this receptor binds is unknown. No quality values exist for individual bases; no much larger clone is one base distant.

The paper as a whole reports these results and caveats: Resident alphabeta T cells in normal human skin are also sequenced, complicating scalp TCR repertoire analysis, unlike mouse skin dominated by gammadelta T cells. Compared with normal scalp, lesional scalp, particularly in alopecia totalis/universalis, had higher clonality and more expanded CD8+ clones, which suggests antigenic drive. TCR sequences shared between patients were less clear than in mice, possibly partly because of HLA diversity in the patient population.

Preparation of the library involved the immunoSEQ multiplex PCR assay. RNA was extracted from all samples and reverse transcribed into cDNA, which served as template for TCR sequencing. First-strand cDNA was synthesized using SuperScript III with a 2:1 mix of oligo-dT and random hexamers. A synthetic immune receptor repertoire was used to measure amplification bias, and any remaining bias was corrected computationally. In the paper's pipeline: Raw reads were preprocessed to remove errors, and CDR3 was defined according to IMGT conventions as the region from the conserved cysteine to phenylalanine. Clonality was calculated as 1 minus Shannon entropy normalized by log2 of the number of productive unique TCRs. Whether scalp clones were CD4 or CD8 was inferred by matching scalp TCRbeta sequences against CD4 and CD8 repertoires sorted from blood. Imported from immuneACCESS, the table was reduced by TCRdb to in-frame sequences with V and J called. These copies leave out some clones; in studies compared against another copy, an unresolved V gene accounts for under half, and the cause of the remainder is not known. V, J and clone size reflect that table, while D and trimming were determined from the DNA. The sample records approximately 99,000 clones, about 60% of which are singletons. The top ten hold 20% to 25% of the sample.

The clonotype originates from a human donor with alopecia areata. The chain is assembled from TRBV27 and TRBJ2-5; TRBD1 is a possible D gene, resting on 5 matching bases. The sample taken for sequencing was NKG2D-low CD8+ T cells sorted from blood. The cell subset or site label for this specimen denotes: sorted CD8+ NKG2D-low blood T cells. The CDR3 here reads CASSFTTDPQETQYF. The DNA is TGTGCCAGCAGTTTTACGACAGACCCTCAAGAGACCCAGTACTTC.